This is a list of T cell receptor beta chains from one sample in a study of persistence of HIV-infected CD4 T cells. Some clones are missing from TCRdb's copy, which holds only in-frame ones; the method was immunoSEQ multiplex PCR. The sample consists of about 36,000 clones, 80% to 85% of them appearing once. What these receptors recognize is not known. This specimen was cultured CD4+ T cells from PBMCs, taken from a patient who received antiretroviral therapy. The receptors were sampled from an adult with HIV. The donor label of this sample is uncertain. Both conserved end residues are part of each CDR3. The D gene is left open where the match is weak. The listing skips clone size in some rows; elsewhere it reads once, few, many or a size class.

V gene: TRBV3-1/TRBV3-2
J gene: TRBJ2-5
D gene: TRBD1
clone size: .
CDR3 DNA: TGTGCCAGCAGTCATAGGACAGGCCAAGAGACCCAGTACTTC
CDR3 protein: CASSHRTGQETQYF

V gene: TRBV20-1
J gene: TRBJ1-5
D gene: .
clone size: .
CDR3 DNA: TGCAGTGCTAGTAGGGGGGGCAATCAGCCCCAGCATTTT
CDR3 protein: CSASRGGNQPQHF

V gene: TRBV23-1
J gene: TRBJ1-2
D gene: TRBD1
clone size: once
CDR3 DNA: TGCGCCAGCAGTCAACCCGGGACAGGCATCAACTATGGCTACACCTTC
CDR3 protein: CASSQPGTGINYGYTF

V gene: TRBV29-1
J gene: TRBJ1-1
D gene: .
clone size: .
CDR3 DNA: TGCAGCGTAGATACAAATATGGCGCTAGGCAACACTGAAGCTTTCTTT
CDR3 protein: CSVDTNMALGNTEAFF

V gene: TRBV10-3
J gene: TRBJ2-3
D gene: .
clone size: .
CDR3 DNA: TGTGCCATCAGTTCACTCGGGGGTTCAACAGATACGCAGTATTTT
CDR3 protein: CAISSLGGSTDTQYF

V gene: TRBV19
J gene: TRBJ2-3
D gene: TRBD1
clone size: .
CDR3 DNA: TGTGCCAGTAGTGTGGGACAGGGGGCGATAGATACGCAGTATTTT
CDR3 protein: CASSVGQGAIDTQYF

V gene: TRBV12-3/TRBV12-4
J gene: TRBJ1-1
D gene: .
clone size: .
CDR3 DNA: TGTGCCAGCAGTTTGAGAGAGAACACTGAAGCTTTCTTT
CDR3 protein: CASSLRENTEAFF

V gene: TRBV11-3
J gene: TRBJ2-1
D gene: .
clone size: .
CDR3 DNA: TGTGCCAGCAGCTTAGGAGGGCTACCCCTTAGAGGGAATGAGCAGTTCTTC
CDR3 protein: CASSLGGLPLRGNEQFF

V gene: TRBV12-3/TRBV12-4
J gene: TRBJ2-5
D gene: .
clone size: .
CDR3 DNA: TGTGCCAGCAGTTTGGGGCAGAAAGAGACCCAGTACTTC
CDR3 protein: CASSLGQKETQYF

V gene: TRBV19
J gene: TRBJ1-1
D gene: .
clone size: .
CDR3 DNA: TGTGCCAGTAGGAGGACAGTGAACACTGAAGCTTTCTTT
CDR3 protein: CASRRTVNTEAFF

V gene: TRBV29-1
J gene: TRBJ2-7
D gene: .
clone size: .
CDR3 DNA: TGCAGCGTTGACGGGGGGCCGAAGCAGTACTTC
CDR3 protein: CSVDGGPKQYF

V gene: TRBV27
J gene: TRBJ2-3
D gene: TRBD2
clone size: .
CDR3 DNA: TGTGCCAGCAGTTCGACCCGGACTAGCGGGGAGGCAGATACGCAGTATTTT
CDR3 protein: CASSSTRTSGEADTQYF

V gene: TRBV10-1
J gene: TRBJ2-5
D gene: .
clone size: .
CDR3 DNA: TGCGCCAGCAGCCGGGACATCCAAGAGACCCAGTACTTC
CDR3 protein: CASSRDIQETQYF

V gene: TRBV24-1
J gene: TRBJ1-2
D gene: TRBD1
clone size: .
CDR3 DNA: TGTGCCACGGGGAGCCGGGACAGCTATGGCTACACCTTC
CDR3 protein: CATGSRDSYGYTF

V gene: TRBV6-6
J gene: TRBJ1-3
D gene: .
clone size: .
CDR3 DNA: TGTGCCAGCAGTTACAGCGGCACCGACGGAAACACCATATATTTT
CDR3 protein: CASSYSGTDGNTIYF

V gene: TRBV7-2
J gene: TRBJ2-3
D gene: .
clone size: .
CDR3 DNA: TGTGCCAGCAGCCCCTTCCGGGGGACCAATACGCAGTATTTT
CDR3 protein: CASSPFRGTNTQYF

V gene: TRBV6-5
J gene: TRBJ2-2
D gene: .
clone size: .
CDR3 DNA: TGTGCCAGCAGTTTCGGGCCCACCGGGGAGCTGTTTTTT
CDR3 protein: CASSFGPTGELFF

V gene: TRBV25-1
J gene: TRBJ2-1
D gene: .
clone size: .
CDR3 DNA: TGTGCCACCCTCTCGGGCAGCTCCTACAATGAGCAGTTCTTC
CDR3 protein: CATLSGSSYNEQFF

V gene: TRBV2
J gene: TRBJ1-2
D gene: .
clone size: .
CDR3 DNA: TGTGCCAGCGGTCGGGTCAGCTATGGCTACACCTTC
CDR3 protein: CASGRVSYGYTF

V gene: TRBV29-1
J gene: TRBJ2-3
D gene: .
clone size: .
CDR3 DNA: TGCAGCGTTGAAGTTGGGGGGCCAGATACGCAGTATTTT
CDR3 protein: CSVEVGGPDTQYF